This entry is about one TCR beta chain. TCRdb re-analysed the RT-PCR reads in MiXCR, keeping a single row per CDR3 protein. The sample has about 680,000 distinct CDR3 sequences, 13% to 15% seen once. The V end lost 4 bases, the J end lost 6 bases, and 13 bases lay between the germline ends. The germline V gene has CDR1 ENHRY and CDR2 SYGVKD. The CDR3 is made up of 14 amino acids. The source of this sequence is a female donor in good health, serving as a healthy control. The sample was memory CD4+ T cells from blood. The chain joins TRBV10-3 to TRBJ2-1; D uncertain. Written as DNA, the CDR3 is TGTGCCATCAGTGGCACTATACCGGGCAATGAGCAGTTCTTC. This gives the protein CAISGTIPGNEQFF.